Below are 8 T cell receptor beta chains sequenced from a single sample in a study of blood T cells in healthy people across ages. A second about 7 to 12 cycle PCR used barcoded and J-beta primers. TCRdb independently ran MiXCR on the 5' RACE reads; one entry per CDR3 protein. The sample carries just under 900,000 distinct CDR3 sequences, 29% recorded once. Material for sequencing was blood. Source of these receptors: a woman aged 80 or over in good health.

This clonotype was seen at least ten times. The chain links TRBV18 to TRBJ2-3; D is undetermined. The CDR3 has 17 residues. Germline V gene lookup returns CDR1 KGHSH and CDR2 LQKENI. The V end lost 8 bases, the J end lost 0 bases, and 21 bases lay between the germline ends. This CDR3 is CASRPGRRAASTDTQYF. CDR3 in DNA: TGTGCCAGCCGACCCGGGCGCCGGGCAGCGAGCACAGATACGCAGTATTTT.

About this clonotype itself: At one boundary the junction diverges from the germline segment, which might be a read error. This chain connects TRBV20-1 to TRBJ2-4, with 7 bases fitting TRBD2. CDR3 size: 12 residues. The germline CDR1 and CDR2 sequences are DFQATT and SNEGSKA (reference sequence). The CDR3 nucleotides read TGCAGGGCTAGAGTGCAGACTAGCCAGCAGTACTTC. Amino acid sequence: CRARVQTSQQYF.

This clonotype was seen once. The gene calls are TRBV18 and TRBJ1-5, with D unclear. This CDR3 has 15 amino acids. V lost 1 base and J 5 bases, leaving 12 bases between the germline ends. In germline, CDR1 is KGHSH, CDR2 LQKENI. CDR3 in amino acids: CASSPQSNWDQPQHF. The CDR3 DNA sequence: TGTGCCAGCTCACCACAATCTAACTGGGATCAGCCCCAGCATTTT. Full variable domain (outside the CDR3, taken from reference TRBV18 and TRBJ1-5): NAGVMQNPRHLVRRRGQEARLRCSPMKGHSHVYWYRQLPEEGLKFMVYLQKENIIDESGMPKERFSAEFPKEGPSILRIQQVVRGDSAAYFCASSPQSNWDQPQHFGDGTRLSIL.

This clonotype has a count of ten or more. The J gene is TRBJ2-7, the V gene TRBV5-1; D tentatively reads TRBD1 or TRBD2 (5 bases each). The V gene's germline CDR1 is SGHRS and CDR2 YFSETQ. The V end was cut by 7 bases, the J end by 2 bases, with 19 bases between. The CDR3 sequence is 15 residues long. The CDR3 region is CASGTFVGAPYEQYF. Written as DNA, the CDR3 is TGCGCCAGCGGAACCTTCGTCGGGGCTCCCTACGAGCAGTACTTC.

This clonotype was detected ten times or more. J is TRBJ2-5 and V is TRBV12-3 or TRBV12-4; no clear D gene. V was shortened by 2 bases and J by 3 bases, with 13 bases between the two germline ends. The CDR3 contains 15 residues. The CDR3 is CASSLIGRKKETQYF. In DNA form, the CDR3 reads TGTGCCAGCAGTTTAATAGGGCGAAAGAAAGAGACCCAGTACTTC.

At least ten counts were recorded for this clonotype. The chain has TRBV12-3 or TRBV12-4 and TRBJ2-5; D is undetermined. This CDR3 contains 13 residues. The V and J ends lost 3 bases and 5 bases respectively, with 10 bases between them. As DNA, the CDR3 is TGTGCCAGCAGTTTTAAATCCGATGAGACCCAGTACTTC. This sequence encodes CASSFKSDETQYF.

In its sample, this clonotype was seen many times. The chain recombines TRBV12-3 or TRBV12-4 with TRBJ2-1, with a tentative D call TRBD1 (7 bases). V lost 5 bases and J 7 bases, leaving 18 bases between the germline ends. This CDR3 is 15 amino acids long. The DNA for the CDR3 is TGTGCCAGCAGTATCGGGGGTCCAGGGGGAAATGAGCAGTTCTTC. It specifies CASSIGGPGGNEQFF.

This clonotype has at least ten counts. The genes are TRBV5-6 and TRBJ2-5, with D unresolved. Trimming removed 1 base at V and 2 bases at J, with 3 bases between. Germline-derived CDR1 and CDR2 are SGHDT and YYEEEE. The CDR3 has 12 amino acids. The CDR3 protein is CASSLIQETQYF. Written as DNA, the CDR3 is TGTGCCAGCAGCTTGATACAAGAGACCCAGTACTTC. The complete variable domain, with remaining parts taken from reference TRBV5-6 and TRBJ2-5, reads DAGVTQSPTHLIKTRGQQVTLRCSPKSGHDTVSWYQQALGQGPQFIFQYYEEEERQRGNFPDRFSGHQFPNYSSELNVNALLLGDSALYLCASSLIQETQYFGPGTRLLVL.